These 28 T cell receptor beta chains were all obtained from the same sample, sequenced in a study of blood T cell repertoires in COVID-19. TCRdb's copy holds only in-frame clones and misses some; the assay was immunoSEQ multiplex PCR. The data show 120,000 or so clones, with over 75% seen just once and 10% to 15% held by the top ten. Material for sequencing was peripheral blood. These receptors originate from a man aged 60-69 years with acute or convalescent COVID-19.

The rearrangement uses TRBV6-5 and TRBJ2-7; 8 bases agree with TRBD1. This CDR3 has 15 residues. Looked up from germline, CDR1 is MNHEY and CDR2 is SVGAGI. Trimming took 4 bases from V and 2 from J; bases not matched to a gene: 7. The CDR3 loop is CASSSQGVMTYEQYF. The CDR3 DNA is TGTGCCAGCAGTTCACAGGGGGTAATGACCTACGAGCAGTACTTC.

CDR3 protein: CASRNGGYNEQFF. The CDR3 region has the DNA TGTGCCAGCAGGAACGGGGGATACAATGAGCAGTTCTTC. V is TRBV7-3 and J is TRBJ2-1, with D possibly matching TRBD2 (6 bases). V lost 6 bases and J lost 4, with 10 bases in between. The CDR3 length is 13 residues. The germline gives CDR1 SGHTA, CDR2 FQGTGA.

The rearrangement joins TRBV2 to TRBJ1-4, with TRBD1 as a possible D gene (6 bases). CDR3 length equals 13 residues. Trimming removed 4 bases at V and 7 bases at J, with 10 bases between. CDR1 and CDR2 (germline): SNHLY, FYNNEI. The CDR3 loop reads CASSGTVSEKLFF. In nucleotides, the CDR3 is TGTGCCAGCAGTGGGACAGTCTCTGAAAAACTGTTTTTT.

Turning to this clone: In the same sample, other DNA sequences code for this CDR3. V gene TRBV18 combines with J gene TRBJ1-2; 12 bases are shared with TRBD1. Losses at the gene ends were 3 bases for V and 2 bases for J; bases not matched to a gene: 1. CDR3 length: 15 residues. The germline V gene has CDR1 KGHSH and CDR2 LQKENI. CDR3 bases: TGTGCCAGCTCACCGGGACAGGGGGCCAACTATGGCTACACCTTC. Translating gives CASSPGQGANYGYTF. Full variable domain (rest looked up from reference TRBV18 and TRBJ1-2): NAGVMQNPRHLVRRRGQEARLRCSPMKGHSHVYWYRQLPEEGLKFMVYLQKENIIDESGMPKERFSAEFPKEGPSILRIQQVVRGDSAAYFCASSPGQGANYGYTFGSGTRLTVV.

This clone was seen a handful of times. This chain uses TRBV5-1 with TRBJ2-1, with TRBD2 identical over 14 bases. Germline assignment: CDR1 SGHRS and CDR2 YFSETQ. CDR3 length: 16 amino acids. Trimming took 4 bases from V and 6 from J; bases not matched to a gene: 6. For the CDR3, the DNA is TGCGCCAGCAGCCCCGGGACTAGCGGGAGAGGCAATGAGCAGTTCTTC. It is translated as CASSPGTSGRGNEQFF.

The chain employs TRBV19 and TRBJ2-7; 14 nucleotides match TRBD2. V dropped 5 bases and J dropped 7; count of bases not matched to a gene: 7. Looked up from germline, CDR1 is LNHDA and CDR2 is SQIVND (reference sequence). The CDR3 runs 15 residues. The DNA for the CDR3 is TGTGCCAGTAGTGGACTAGCGGGAGGTCCCCAGGAGCAGTACTTC. This sequence encodes CASSGLAGGPQEQYF.

A single count supports this clone. The chain is built from TRBV12-3 or TRBV12-4 and TRBJ2-1; 7 nucleotides line up with TRBD2. V trimming: 5 bases; J trimming: 9 bases; junction bases outside the gene matches: 4. The CDR3 runs to 12 residues. The CDR3 DNA is TGTGCCAGCAGTGTGCGGGAGCTTGAGCAGTTCTTC. It specifies CASSVRELEQFF.

This chain joins TRBV6-2 or TRBV6-3 and TRBJ1-5; possibly TRBD1 for D (6 bases). Germline values: CDR1 MNHEY, CDR2 SVGEGT. The CDR3 length is 17 residues. Trimming took 0 bases from V and 3 from J, leaving 15 bases between them. Here the CDR3 DNA reads TGTGCCAGCAGTTACTCGAGACTCCCAGGGGTCAATCAGCCCCAGCATTTT. Its protein is CASSYSRLPGVNQPQHF.

In this sample, this clone turned up many times. V and J are TRBV27 and TRBJ2-1, with TRBD2 matching over 11 bases. The CDR3 contains 17 residues. Unmatched junction bases numbered 7, after V lost 3 bases and J lost 3 bases. The germline V gene has CDR1 MNHEY and CDR2 SMNVEV (reference sequence). CDR3 bases: TGTGCCAGCAGTTTCCCGACTAGCGGGGTGCGCTACAATGAGCAGTTCTTC. This codes for CASSFPTSGVRYNEQFF.

The chain carries TRBV5-1 and TRBJ2-5; possibly TRBD2 for D (7 bases). Between the trimmed V and J ends, which lost 0 bases and 4 bases, there was a span of 13 bases. Germline V CDR1 and CDR2: SGHRS, YFSETQ. This CDR3 region has 15 residues. CDR3 DNA sequence: TGCGCCAGCAGCTTGGCGGGGGGCGACCCAGAGACCCAGTACTTC. Its translation is CASSLAGGDPETQYF. The variable domain in full, with the rest retrieved from reference TRBV5-1 and TRBJ2-5, is KAGVTQTPRYLIKTRGQQVTLSCSPISGHRSVSWYQQTPGQGLQFLFEYFSETQRNKGNFPGRFSGRQFSNSRSEMNVSTLELGDSALYLCASSLAGGDPETQYFGPGTRLLVL.

This chain joins TRBV6-6 and TRBJ2-5; TRBD2 agrees at 14 bases. The germline V gene has CDR1 MNHNY and CDR2 SVGAGI (reference sequence). The CDR3 sequence is 18 residues long. Trimming removed 5 bases from V and 4 bases from J; junction bases left unmatched: 12. The CDR3 is CASSPGTSGSMGGETQYF. DNA of the CDR3: TGTGCCAGCAGTCCGGGGACTAGCGGGAGTATGGGCGGAGAGACCCAGTACTTC.

The CDR3 DNA sequence: TGCGCCAGCAGTCCGGGGGTTCAGCCCCAGCATTTT. It codes for CASSPGVQPQHF. V gene TRBV23-1 combines with J gene TRBJ1-5; tentative D call: TRBD1 (5 bases). TRBV23-1 is an open reading frame, and its role is uncertain. There are 12 residues in the CDR3. Trimming cost V 4 bases and J 6 bases, with 7 bases left between them.

This chain connects TRBV9 to TRBJ2-7; TRBD2 matches 7 bases. The CDR3 has 14 amino acids. Germline CDR1 and CDR2: SGDLS and YYNGEE. The J segment lost 3 bases and the V segment lost 4 bases, leaving 7 bases of the junction unmatched. The chain's CDR3 is CASSRASGGYEQYF. The DNA for the CDR3 is TGTGCCAGCAGCAGGGCTAGCGGTGGCTACGAGCAGTACTTC.

The chain combines TRBV19 with TRBJ1-2, with D unclear. The V end was cut by 2 bases, the J end by 4 bases, with 14 bases between. This CDR3 is 15 amino acids long. The V gene's germline CDR1 is LNHDA and CDR2 SQIVND (reference sequence). For the CDR3, the DNA is TGTGCCAGTAGTATAAGGGAGGCTGGCCCCTATGGCTACACCTTC. The encoded protein is CASSIREAGPYGYTF.

The chain links TRBV2 to TRBJ1-2; 9 bases line up with TRBD1. The V gene end was trimmed by 6 bases and the J gene end by 6 bases; junction bases not matched to a gene: 11. The CDR3 loop spans 15 amino acids. Germline V gene lookup returns CDR1 SNHLY and CDR2 FYNNEI. CDR3 nucleotide sequence: TGTGCCAGCAGGGGGACAGGGCGTATTGTGGATGGCTACACCTTC. This encodes CASRGTGRIVDGYTF.

The chain carries TRBV19 and TRBJ2-7; TRBD1 aligns across 9 bases. J gave up 7 bases and V 5 bases, and 6 bases lay outside the gene matches. This CDR3 contains 13 residues. The V gene's germline CDR1 is LNHDA and CDR2 SQIVND (reference sequence). This chain's CDR3 is CASSGTGTVEQYF. As DNA, the CDR3 is TGTGCCAGTAGTGGGACAGGGACGGTTGAGCAGTACTTC.

CDR3 coding DNA: TGTGCCAGCAGCATTAAAGAGACCCAGTACTTC. Translation: CASSIKETQYF. V and J are TRBV7-3 and TRBJ2-5; D is undetermined. V shed 5 bases and J shed 3 bases, with 4 bases lying between them. Germline CDR1 reads SGHTA; CDR2 reads FQGTGA. CDR3 length equals 11 residues.

In the case of this clone: This CDR3 is also generated by other DNA sequences in the sample. The rearrangement links TRBV14 to TRBJ1-2; D call uncertain. The germline CDR1 and CDR2 sequences are SGHDN and FVKESK. The CDR3 length is 13 residues. Trimming removed 3 bases from V and 4 bases from J, with 9 bases in between. This CDR3 is CASSHGPSYGYTF. CDR3 nucleotide sequence: TGTGCCAGCAGCCATGGGCCTTCCTATGGCTACACCTTC.

The chain is built from TRBV2 and TRBJ1-4, with TRBD1 as a possible D gene (6 bases). V lost 7 bases and J lost 6, with 18 bases in between. Looked up from germline, CDR1 is SNHLY and CDR2 is FYNNEI. The CDR3 is 15 amino acids. The chain's CDR3 is CASTRRGGTDEKLFF. CDR3 DNA: TGTGCCAGCACAAGAAGGGGGGGGACGGATGAAAAACTGTTTTTT.

The CDR3 sequence: CASSSERTGGKNEQYF. CDR3 nucleotides: TGTGCCAGCAGCTCGGAACGGACAGGGGGCAAGAACGAGCAGTACTTC. The genes are TRBV5-4 and TRBJ2-7, with 11 positions matching TRBD1. The V segment lost 3 bases and the J segment 5 bases; nucleotides outside the gene matches: 10. The V gene's germline CDR1 is SGHNT and CDR2 YYREEE (reference sequence). The CDR3 spans 16 residues.

The chain joins TRBV5-4 to TRBJ1-1; weak D call: TRBD1 (5 bases). Trimming removed 4 bases at V and 4 bases at J, with 17 bases between. Germline CDR1 is SGHNT and CDR2 is YYREEE (reference sequence). This CDR3 comprises 15 residues. As DNA, the CDR3 is TGTGCCAGCAGCCTCGGGCAGGGTCTGTTCACTGAAGCTTTCTTT. As protein: CASSLGQGLFTEAFF.

In its sample, this clone was seen a few times. The V gene is TRBV6-6, the J gene TRBJ2-7; TRBD1 matches at 9 bases. The V gene's germline CDR1 is MNHNY and CDR2 SVGAGI (reference sequence). Trimming took 5 bases from V and 6 from J; bases not matched to a gene: 11. The CDR3 is made up of 15 amino acids. CDR3 DNA: TGTGCCAGCAGTACTCCGGGACAGGGTGTCTTCGAGCAGTACTTC. It is translated as CASSTPGQGVFEQYF.

The chain is built from TRBV15 and TRBJ2-7; D call uncertain. The CDR3 is 13 residues long. Germline CDR1 and CDR2: LNHNV and YYDKDF (reference sequence). Trimming cost V 0 bases and J 3 bases, with 6 bases left between them. The DNA for the CDR3 is TGTGCCACCAGCAGAGACGCAGGCTACGAGCAGTACTTC. Translated, it gives CATSRDAGYEQYF. The full variable domain, with the rest looked up from reference TRBV15 and TRBJ2-7, is DAMVIQNPRYQVTQFGKPVTLSCSQTLNHNVMYWYQQKSSQAPKLLFHYYDKDFNNEADTPDNFQSRRPNTSFCFLDIRSPGLGDTAMYLCATSRDAGYEQYFGPGTRLTVT.

In DNA, the CDR3 is TGTGCCACCAGCAGTACCGGGACAGGGGGCAATCAGCCCCAGCATTTT. Translation gives CATSSTGTGGNQPQHF. The rearrangement joins TRBV15 to TRBJ1-5; 10 positions agree with TRBD1. CDR3 size: 16 residues. J was trimmed by 2 bases and V by 3 bases; bases with no gene match: 4. In germline, CDR1 is LNHNV, CDR2 YYDKDF (reference sequence).

This clone was detected once. The chain links TRBV6-4 to TRBJ2-7; 7 bases are shared with TRBD1. This CDR3 contains 14 residues. Germline CDR1 and CDR2: MRHNA and SNTAGT. Unmatched junction bases numbered 8, after V lost 6 bases and J lost 3 bases. The CDR3 region is CASRAPGQHYEQYF. CDR3 nucleotides: TGTGCCAGCAGAGCACCGGGACAGCACTACGAGCAGTACTTC.

This clone was seen a handful of times. The chain is built from TRBV5-1 and TRBJ2-5; a weak D match, TRBD1 (5 bases). The CDR3 sequence is 14 residues long. Germline CDR1 SGHRS, CDR2 YFSETQ. V was cut by 2 bases and J by 0 bases, with 8 bases left in between. DNA of the CDR3: TGCGCCAGCAGCTTTAGGGGCAACCAAGAGACCCAGTACTTC. Its translation is CASSFRGNQETQYF.

The genes are TRBV5-1 and TRBJ2-5, with 12 positions matching TRBD2. V lost 0 bases and J lost 5; bases outside the gene matches: 5. Looked up from germline, CDR1 is SGHRS and CDR2 is YFSETQ. The CDR3 runs 16 residues. The CDR3 region is CASSLGLAGGDETQYF. For the CDR3, the DNA is TGCGCCAGCAGCTTGGGCCTAGCGGGAGGGGATGAGACCCAGTACTTC.

J is TRBJ2-4 and V is TRBV6-6; D is undetermined. The V gene lost 5 bases and the J gene lost 1 base, with 15 bases spanning the gap. Germline V gene lookup returns CDR1 MNHNY and CDR2 SVGAGI (reference sequence). The length of the CDR3 is 16 residues. For the CDR3, the DNA is TGTGCCAGCAGTCCCACGACTGCCGGGGCCAAAAACATTCAGTACTTC. Residues: CASSPTTAGAKNIQYF.